This TCR beta chain was identified during a study of blood T cell repertoires in COVID-19 (dated by TCRdb to 2020 to 2021). With respect to the entire study: Samples from collaborators originated in the United States, Italy and Spain and spanned both the acute and convalescent phases of COVID-19. The prospective study material was composed of cDNA or gDNA derived from T cells, B-cell-depleted T cells, or PBMCs. The dataset comprised deeply sampled blood TCRbeta repertoires from subjects exposed to, actively infected with, or recovered from COVID-19. A freely available public database, intended as a resource for researchers studying the immune response to SARS-CoV-2, is where the repertoires were released. The samples were drawn from two sources: the first 160 participants of the ongoing ImmuneRACE study, and over 950 subjects contributed by 6 global collaborators. A de-identified subject ID, COVID-19 status, age in years and sex were almost always included in the sample metadata. Where available, HLA class I and class II types were obtained from metadata supplied by the sample provider rather than from assay-based typing.

Collaborating institutions collected whole blood in K2EDTA tubes following their own protocols. For TCRbeta analysis, collaborator samples were shipped as frozen whole blood, as isolated PBMCs, or as DNA extracted from either sample type. Concerning this clone itself: It has no known antigen specificity. The record has no base qualities; no much larger clone is one base away.

TCRbeta CDR3 regions were amplified from genomic DNA using the immunoSEQ Assay, a bias-controlled multiplex PCR. The source study handled its data this way. The number of nucleated cells in each sample was estimated from the amplification of reference gene primers within the assay. Sequence reads were collapsed and filtered to measure the absolute abundance of every unique TCRbeta CDR3 rearrangement. Productive Simpson clonality was computed per sample as the square root of Simpson's diversity index over productive rearrangements. The table comes from immuneACCESS by way of TCRdb, which keeps in-frame sequences with V and J called. Part of the clones is missing from these tables; in studies checked, under half for an unresolved V gene and the rest for unknown reasons. The V and J calls and the clone size are those of that table, but D and trimming were determined from the DNA. Present in this sample are about 240,000 clones, over 80% of which were seen just once. The ten top clones hold less than 6.5% of the sample.

From the germline V gene (reference sequence), CDR1 is LNHDA and CDR2 is SQIVND. From the cysteine through the phenylalanine, the CDR3 covers 16 amino acids. The only DNA kept is the CDR3, 48 bases in frame from the first base. Trimming removed 7 bases from V and 3 bases from J, leaving 19 bases between the germline ends. Results the study describes overall, beyond this receptor: The quantity of clinical and demographic metadata differed by source and by participant and was supplied without curation.

This receptor was obtained from a human donor in a cohort sampled during active COVID-19. The V and J segments used are TRBV19 and TRBJ2-1, and TRBD1 may be the D gene, going by 5 matching bases. The sequenced sample consisted of peripheral blood. The nucleotides are TGTGCCAGTACTTTTTTAAGGGGTGACGGCTACAATGAGCAGTTCTTC. It encodes CASTFLRGDGYNEQFF. With the portions outside the CDR3 filled from the reference TRBV19 and TRBJ2-1 genes, the complete variable region becomes DGGITQSPKYLFRKEGQNVTLSCEQNLNHDAMYWYRQDPGQGLRLIYYSQIVNDFQKGDIAEGYSVSREKKESFPLTVTSAQKNPTAFYLCASTFLRGDGYNEQFFGPGTRLTVL.